Below, 4 T cell receptor beta chains from the same sample are listed, as sequenced in a study of control samples from healthy donors and cancer patients. Assay used: immunoSEQ multiplex PCR; TCRdb lists only in-frame clones, some missing. This sample carries about 40,000 clones, about 93% of them seen once, and the ten largest clones take around 4%. The sample was blood. These receptors were obtained from a woman aged 45-65 years in good health.

V and J are TRBV11-3 and TRBJ2-2; D remains unclear. This CDR3 comprises 13 residues. CDR1 and CDR2 from the germline V gene are SGHNT and YENEEA. The ends were cut back, 1 base at V and 7 bases at J, with 7 bases in the middle. CDR3 loop: CASSLAGFGELFF. The CDR3 nucleotides read TGTGCCAGCAGCTTAGCTGGCTTCGGGGAGCTGTTTTTT.

This clone was seen a few times. The rearrangement links TRBV7-3 to TRBJ1-6; TRBD1 aligns across 7 bases. V shed 5 bases and J 4 bases; nucleotides not matched to a gene: 2. The CDR3 length is 14 residues. Germline CDR1 and CDR2: SGHTA and FQGTGA. The chain's CDR3 is CASSEGQYNSPLHF. For the CDR3, the DNA is TGTGCCAGCAGCGAGGGACAGTATAATTCACCCCTCCACTTT.

The rearrangement joins TRBV3-1 (or the pseudogene TRBV3-2) to TRBJ2-2; D unclear. The CDR3 spans 15 residues. Germline CDR1 LGHDT, CDR2 YNNKEL (reference sequence). The ends were cut back, 0 bases at V and 4 bases at J, with 9 bases in the middle. The CDR3 DNA follows: TGTGCCAGCAGCCAAGATCCGCCCGGCACCGGGGAGCTGTTTTTT. Translation gives CASSQDPPGTGELFF.

The chain employs TRBV29-1 and TRBJ2-1; TRBD1 is a possible D gene (6 bases). The V end lost 7 bases, the J end lost 0 bases, and 13 bases lay between the germline ends. Per germline, CDR1 SQVTM and CDR2 ANQGSEA. The CDR3 is made up of 14 amino acids. CDR3 nucleotides: TGCAGCGCCCGGACAGTGAGCTCCTACAATGAGCAGTTCTTC. As protein: CSARTVSSYNEQFF.